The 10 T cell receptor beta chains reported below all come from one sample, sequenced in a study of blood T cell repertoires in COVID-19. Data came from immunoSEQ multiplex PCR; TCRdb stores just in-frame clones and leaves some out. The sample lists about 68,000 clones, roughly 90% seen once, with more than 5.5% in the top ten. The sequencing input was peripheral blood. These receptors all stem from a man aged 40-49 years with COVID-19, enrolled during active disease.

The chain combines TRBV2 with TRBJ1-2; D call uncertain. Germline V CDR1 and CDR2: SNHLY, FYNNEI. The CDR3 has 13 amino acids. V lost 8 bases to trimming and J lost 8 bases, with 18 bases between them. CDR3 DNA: TGTGCCAGCGAGGCAGAGGTGAATGCCGGCTACACCTTC. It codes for CASEAEVNAGYTF.

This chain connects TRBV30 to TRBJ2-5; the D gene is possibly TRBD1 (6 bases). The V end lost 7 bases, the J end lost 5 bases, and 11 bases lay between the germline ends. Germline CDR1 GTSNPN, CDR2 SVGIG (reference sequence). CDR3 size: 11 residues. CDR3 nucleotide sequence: TGTGCCTTGACAGGAGCGGAGACCCAGTACTTC. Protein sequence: CALTGAETQYF.

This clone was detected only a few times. The CDR3 nucleotides read TGTGCCAGTTGTCCGGGACATATCTATGGCTACACCTTC. It specifies CASCPGHIYGYTF. The chain is built from TRBV2 and TRBJ1-2; TRBD1 might be the D (6 bases). The ends were cut back, 9 bases at V and 4 bases at J, with 15 bases in the middle. CDR1 is SNHLY and CDR2 is FYNNEI in the germline V gene. This CDR3 contains 13 residues. Based on the CDR3 plus reference TRBV2 and TRBJ1-2, the full variable domain is EPEVTQTPSHQVTQMGQEVILRCVPISNHLYFYWYRQILGQKVEFLVSFYNNEISEKSEIFDDQFSVERPDGSNFTLKIRSTKLEDSAMYFCASCPGHIYGYTFGSGTRLTVV.

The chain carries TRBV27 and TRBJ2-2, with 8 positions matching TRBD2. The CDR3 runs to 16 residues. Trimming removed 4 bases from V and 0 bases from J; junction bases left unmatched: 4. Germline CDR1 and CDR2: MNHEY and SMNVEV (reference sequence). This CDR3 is CASSSSGGTNTGELFF. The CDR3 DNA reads TGTGCCAGCAGTTCAAGCGGGGGTACGAACACCGGGGAGCTGTTTTTT.

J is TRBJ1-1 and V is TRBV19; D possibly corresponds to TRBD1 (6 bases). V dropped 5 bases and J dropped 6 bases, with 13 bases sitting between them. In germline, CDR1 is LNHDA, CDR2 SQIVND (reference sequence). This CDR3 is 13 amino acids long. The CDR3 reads CASSPHRESEAFF. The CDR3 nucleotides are TGTGCCAGTAGTCCACACAGGGAGTCTGAAGCTTTCTTT.

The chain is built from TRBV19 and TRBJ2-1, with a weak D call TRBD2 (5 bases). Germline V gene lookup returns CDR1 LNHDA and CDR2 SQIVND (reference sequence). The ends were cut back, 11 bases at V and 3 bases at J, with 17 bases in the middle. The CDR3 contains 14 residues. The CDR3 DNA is TGTGCCTCCTCAAACCGGGGTCGCTACAATGAGCAGTTCTTC. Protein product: CASSNRGRYNEQFF.

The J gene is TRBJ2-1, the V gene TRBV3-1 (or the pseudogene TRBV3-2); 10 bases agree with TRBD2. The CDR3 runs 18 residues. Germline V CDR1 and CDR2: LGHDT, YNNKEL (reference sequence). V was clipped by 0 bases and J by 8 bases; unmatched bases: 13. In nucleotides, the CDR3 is TGTGCCAGCAGCCAAGATCCTCTTCCAGCGGGGGGGCGGGATGAGCAGTTCTTC. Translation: CASSQDPLPAGGRDEQFF.

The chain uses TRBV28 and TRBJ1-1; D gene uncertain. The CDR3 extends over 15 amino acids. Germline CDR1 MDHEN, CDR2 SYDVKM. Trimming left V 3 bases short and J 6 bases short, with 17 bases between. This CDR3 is CASSFGGKGSPEAFF. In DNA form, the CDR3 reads TGTGCCAGCAGTTTCGGAGGGAAGGGTAGCCCTGAAGCTTTCTTT.

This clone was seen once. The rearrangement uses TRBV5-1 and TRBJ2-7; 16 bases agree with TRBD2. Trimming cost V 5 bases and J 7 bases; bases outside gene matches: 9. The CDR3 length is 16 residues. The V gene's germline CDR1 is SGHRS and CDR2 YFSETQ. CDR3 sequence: CASSPTGLAGGEEQYF. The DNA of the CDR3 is TGCGCCAGCAGTCCTACGGGACTAGCGGGGGGGGAAGAGCAGTACTTC. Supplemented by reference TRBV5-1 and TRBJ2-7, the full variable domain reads KAGVTQTPRYLIKTRGQQVTLSCSPISGHRSVSWYQQTPGQGLQFLFEYFSETQRNKGNFPGRFSGRQFSNSRSEMNVSTLELGDSALYLCASSPTGLAGGEEQYFGPGTRLTVT.

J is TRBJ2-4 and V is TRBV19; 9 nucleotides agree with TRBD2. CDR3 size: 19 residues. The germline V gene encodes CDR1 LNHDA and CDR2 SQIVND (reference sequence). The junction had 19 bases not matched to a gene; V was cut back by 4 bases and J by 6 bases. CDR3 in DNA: TGTGCCAGTAGTACCGGCGGCCTGACGCGGGGGGGCCTGGGAAACATTCAGTACTTC. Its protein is CASSTGGLTRGGLGNIQYF.